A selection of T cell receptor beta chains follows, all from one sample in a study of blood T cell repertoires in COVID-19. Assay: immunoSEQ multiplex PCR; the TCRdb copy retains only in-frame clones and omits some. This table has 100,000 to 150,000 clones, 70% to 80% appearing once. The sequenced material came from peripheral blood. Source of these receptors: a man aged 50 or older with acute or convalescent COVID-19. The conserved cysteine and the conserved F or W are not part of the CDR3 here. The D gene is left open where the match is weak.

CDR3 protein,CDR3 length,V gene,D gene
ASSLGQHTEAF,11,TRBV7-9,-
ASSLGDRVTNTGELF,15,TRBV7-9,TRBD1
ASSPQGQGAPGELF,14,TRBV4-1,-
AISALPSAILNEQF,14,TRBV10-3,-
ASSRGTGTTNEKLF,14,TRBV18,TRBD1
ASSQTGITGELF,12,TRBV27,TRBD1
ASEEGSGNTIY,11,TRBV19,-
ASSLAGTSGSTDTQY,15,TRBV5-1,TRBD2
ASDDRGNQPQH,11,TRBV19,TRBD1
ASSLVTVNTEAF,12,TRBV7-8,-
ASTRGGGTQETQY,13,TRBV3-1/TRBV3-2,-
ASSMPGQGLGGYT,13,TRBV19,TRBD1
ASSWGWGRGNTEAF,14,TRBV19,-
ASSQESKTEAF,11,TRBV4-1,-
ATSDPILAPTDTQY,14,TRBV24-1,-
ASSRGTGMTDTQY,13,TRBV13,TRBD1
ASSELGGRANTGELF,15,TRBV6-1,TRBD2
ASSLEAAPGETQY,13,TRBV11-3,-
ASSSAGLNEKLF,12,TRBV27,-
ASSQVRGQPQH,11,TRBV4-1,-
ASSFDWSTEAF,11,TRBV9,-
ASSQDRGRGGELF,13,TRBV6-5,TRBD1
ASSQDLAPYGYT,12,TRBV4-1,-
ASSRSGASSYNEQF,14,TRBV18,TRBD2
ASSSSRNYGYT,11,TRBV7-8,-
AGKDSIINSPLH,12,TRBV10-3,-
ASSFVVMTDTQY,12,TRBV5-6,-
ASSHLDREQF,10,TRBV3-1/TRBV3-2,-
ASRGPEGYGYT,11,TRBV6-6,-
ASSYGGLLNEQF,12,TRBV6-5,TRBD2
ATSDPRGTEAF,11,TRBV24-1,TRBD1
ASSLGPSSGANVLT,14,TRBV11-3,-
ASSFPLADNEQF,12,TRBV28,-
ASSLGMSGGAETQY,14,TRBV5-6,TRBD2
ASRVDRVAYNEQF,13,TRBV6-5,TRBD1
ASSEEYPGELF,11,TRBV25-1,-
ASSLSGDSYEQY,12,TRBV27,-
ASSVATPTSGGGTDTQY,17,TRBV9,TRBD2
ASSWDRGAEAF,11,TRBV10-1,TRBD1
ASSPSAGGYLTDTQY,15,TRBV5-5,TRBD2
ASSPTPFSGNTIY,13,TRBV9,-
ASSVYPGQGLNYGYT,15,TRBV27,TRBD1